This T cell receptor beta chain appears in the sequencing data of a study of T cells in Graves' hyperthyroidism and ophthalmopathy. The study, taken as a whole, reports: In validation, the model predicted ophthalmopathy. These predictions came a median roughly 7.1 months before onset.

The CDR3 is made up of 12 amino acids. Trimming took off 1 base at V and 8 bases at J, with 8 bases between the two ends. This clonotype was recorded at least ten times. The antigen is unknown. Authors of the study amplified TCR beta CDR3 regions from RNA transcripts. TCR CDR3 underwent first-round RT-PCR with the HTBI primer set. Each CDR3 protein is one row after TCRdb ran MiXCR on the multiplex PCR reads. The table shows 200,000 to 250,000 distinct CDR3 sequences, with around 17% occurring only once. The source material was blood. This TCR came from a woman in her late teens or twenties with Graves' ophthalmopathy. The gene calls are TRBV12-3 or TRBV12-4 and TRBJ2-5; D remains unclear. CDR3 region: CASSLEGTTQYF. CDR3 DNA: TGTGCCAGCAGTTTAGAGGGAACAACCCAGTACTTC.